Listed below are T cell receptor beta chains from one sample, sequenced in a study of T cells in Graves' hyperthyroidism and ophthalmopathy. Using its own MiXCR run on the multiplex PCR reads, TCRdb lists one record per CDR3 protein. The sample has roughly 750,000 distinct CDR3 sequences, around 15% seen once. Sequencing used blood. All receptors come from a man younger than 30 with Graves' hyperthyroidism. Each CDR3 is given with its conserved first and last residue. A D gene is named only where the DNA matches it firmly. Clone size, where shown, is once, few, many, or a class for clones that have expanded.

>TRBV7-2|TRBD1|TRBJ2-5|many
CASSLFATGGTETQYF
TGTGCCAGCAGCTTATTCGCGACAGGGGGCACGGAGACCCAGTACTTC
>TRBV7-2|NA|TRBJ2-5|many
CASSLGASVWETQYF
TGTGCCAGCAGCTTAGGGGCCAGCGTTTGGGAGACCCAGTACTTC
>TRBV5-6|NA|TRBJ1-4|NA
CASSFRAANEKLFF
TGTGCCAGCAGCTTCAGGGCCGCTAATGAAAAACTGTTTTTT
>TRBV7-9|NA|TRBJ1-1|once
CASSLTEAEAFF
TGTGCCAGCAGCTTAACGGAGGCTGAAGCTTTCTTT
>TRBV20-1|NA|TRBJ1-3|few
CSARDERRSGNTIYF
TGCAGTGCTAGAGATGAAAGAAGGTCAGGAAACACCATATATTTT
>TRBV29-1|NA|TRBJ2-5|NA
CSVEDLPGAVYF
TGCAGCGTTGAAGATCTGCCCGGGGCCGTCTACTTC
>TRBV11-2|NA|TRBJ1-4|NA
CASSSRDALFF
TGTGCCAGCAGCTCGCGGGACGCACTGTTTTTT
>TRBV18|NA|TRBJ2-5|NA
CASSPGPSGETQYF
TGTGCCAGCTCACCAGGACCCTCCGGAGAGACCCAGTACTTC
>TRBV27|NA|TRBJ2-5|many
CASRTTGSVSYF
TGTGCCAGCAGAACCACAGGGTCGGTATCGTACTTC
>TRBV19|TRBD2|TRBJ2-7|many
CASSIGLAGGPTYEQYF
TGTGCCAGTAGTATTGGACTAGCGGGAGGACCCACCTACGAGCAGTACTTC
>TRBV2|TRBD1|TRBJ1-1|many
CASSVTGDAEAFF
TGTGCCAGCAGTGTGACAGGGGACGCTGAAGCTTTCTTT
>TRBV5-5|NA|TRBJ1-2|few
CASSFGLGGYTF
TGTGCCAGCAGCTTTGGACTAGGAGGCTACACCTTC
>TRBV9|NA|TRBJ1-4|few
CASSQLGGNEKLFF
TGTGCCAGCAGCCAGCTGGGGGGGAACGAAAAACTGTTTTTT
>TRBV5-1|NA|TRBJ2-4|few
CASSLEGENIQYF
TGCGCCAGCAGCTTGGAAGGGGAAAACATTCAGTACTTC
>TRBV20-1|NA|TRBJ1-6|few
CSAREGERGEDSPLHF
TGCAGTGCTAGAGAAGGGGAGCGGGGTGAGGATTCACCCCTCCACTTT
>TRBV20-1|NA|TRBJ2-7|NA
CSASDLTGNEQYF
TGCAGTGCTTCCGACTTAACAGGGAACGAGCAGTACTTC
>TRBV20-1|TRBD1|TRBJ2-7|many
CSARAPAGGAPYEQYF
TGCAGTGCTAGAGCACCTGCAGGGGGCGCTCCCTACGAGCAGTACTTC
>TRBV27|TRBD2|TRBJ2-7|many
CASSLSYRTSGRLLNEQYF
TGTGCCAGCAGTTTATCATATCGGACTAGCGGGAGACTCTTGAACGAGCAGTACTTC
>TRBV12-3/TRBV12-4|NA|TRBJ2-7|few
CASSSSGRGGHEQYF
TGTGCCAGCAGTTCCTCGGGCAGGGGCGGTCACGAGCAGTACTTC
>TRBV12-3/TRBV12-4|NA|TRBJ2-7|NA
CASSLGAPHQYEQYF
TGTGCCAGCAGTTTAGGGGCCCCGCATCAATACGAGCAGTACTTC
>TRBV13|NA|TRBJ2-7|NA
CASSPNRLGAYEQYF
TGTGCCAGCAGCCCAAACCGGTTAGGAGCCTACGAGCAGTACTTC
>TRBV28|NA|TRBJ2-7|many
CASSLGETRNYEQYF
TGTGCCAGCAGTTTAGGGGAGACTAGAAACTACGAGCAGTACTTC
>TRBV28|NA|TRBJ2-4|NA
CASSLPQGGLPKNIQYF
TGTGCCAGCAGCCTGCCTCAGGGGGGTTTGCCCAAAAACATTCAGTACTTC